This T cell receptor (beta chain) was retrieved from a study of technical replicates of blood from a few donors. The assay was immunoSEQ multiplex PCR, and TCRdb's table has in-frame clones only and misses some. This table holds approximately 80,000 clones, roughly 90% found once. Germline CDR1 is MNHEY and CDR2 is SVGAGI. The CDR3 sequence is 15 residues long. The J segment lost 3 bases and the V segment lost 3 bases, leaving 3 bases of the junction unmatched. Sample: T cells isolated from PBMCs. The TCR originated in a human donor in good health. J is TRBJ2-1 and V is TRBV6-5, with 9 bases lining up with TRBD2. The CDR3 reads CASSYVTSGYNEQFF. CDR3 sequence (DNA): TGTGCCAGCAGTTATGTGACTAGCGGCTACAATGAGCAGTTCTTC.